The TCR beta chain under discussion was sequenced for a study of neurological immune-mediated disorders. Using its own MiXCR run on the 5' RACE reads, TCRdb lists one record per CDR3 protein. The data contain 45,000 to 55,000 distinct CDR3 sequences, 3% to 3.5% of them singletons. V was shortened by 5 bases and J by 7 bases, with 10 bases between the two germline ends. The CDR3 runs 12 residues. The germline V gene has CDR1 SGHAT and CDR2 FQNNGV. This clonotype occurred many times. Specimen: PBMCs. The TCR comes from a man in his forties or fifties with multiple sclerosis. The rearrangement uses TRBV11-2 and TRBJ2-3, with unresolved D. The chain's CDR3 is CASSTLGNTQYF. Written as DNA, the CDR3 is TGTGCCAGCAGCACACTCGGAAATACGCAGTATTTT.